This T cell receptor (beta chain) was found in a study of blood T cell repertoires in COVID-19. Overall study: The United States, Italy and Spain provided the acute and convalescent COVID-19 samples. Sources were T cells, B-cell-depleted T cells, or PBMCs; the material itself was cDNA or gDNA.

In the original processing: Quantification of nucleated cells was approximated via reference gene primer amplification. Produced via immunoSEQ multiplex PCR; TCRdb's table is partial and in-frame only. D and trimming were read from the DNA, whereas the V and J calls and clone size are those reported in that table. The sample includes 200,000 to 250,000 clones, under 90% of them seen just once. The trim removed 6 bases at V and 10 bases at J, leaving 11 bases unmatched. The length of the CDR3 is 15 residues. Germline V gene lookup returns CDR1 MNHEY and CDR2 SMNVEV (reference sequence). The chain employs TRBV27 and TRBJ1-6; 8 nucleotides line up with TRBD1. Sequencing was performed on peripheral blood. This TCR derives from a woman of 80 years or more with active or convalescent COVID-19. The DNA of the CDR3 is TGTGCCAGCAGGGGGGGACAGGTAGTCGGGTCACCCCTCCACTTT. Encoded protein: CASRGGQVVGSPLHF.